The source of this T cell receptor (beta chain) is a study of blood T cells in healthy people across ages. Background on the study: Through template switching, about one barcoded beta molecule was captured per two T cells, as measured in model experiments.

Unmatched junction bases numbered 9, after V lost 3 bases and J lost 4 bases. This CDR3 is built from 16 residues. CDR1 and CDR2 (germline): LGHDT, YNNKEL (reference sequence). The second PCR ran roughly 7 to 12 cycles with a sample-barcoded 5' primer and J-beta primers. One entry per CDR3 protein results from TCRdb running MiXCR on the 5' RACE reads. The repertoire has 950,000 to 1,200,000 distinct CDR3 sequences, 35% to 40% of them found once; the top ten carry roughly 14%. Sample: blood. The clonotype was recovered from a man aged 18 to 30 in good health. The chain links TRBV3-1 to TRBJ1-5, with 7 bases fitting TRBD1. CDR3 DNA: TGTGCCAGCAGCCACAGTGGGACAGTAAATAATCAGCCCCAGCATTTT. Translated, it gives CASSHSGTVNNQPQHF.